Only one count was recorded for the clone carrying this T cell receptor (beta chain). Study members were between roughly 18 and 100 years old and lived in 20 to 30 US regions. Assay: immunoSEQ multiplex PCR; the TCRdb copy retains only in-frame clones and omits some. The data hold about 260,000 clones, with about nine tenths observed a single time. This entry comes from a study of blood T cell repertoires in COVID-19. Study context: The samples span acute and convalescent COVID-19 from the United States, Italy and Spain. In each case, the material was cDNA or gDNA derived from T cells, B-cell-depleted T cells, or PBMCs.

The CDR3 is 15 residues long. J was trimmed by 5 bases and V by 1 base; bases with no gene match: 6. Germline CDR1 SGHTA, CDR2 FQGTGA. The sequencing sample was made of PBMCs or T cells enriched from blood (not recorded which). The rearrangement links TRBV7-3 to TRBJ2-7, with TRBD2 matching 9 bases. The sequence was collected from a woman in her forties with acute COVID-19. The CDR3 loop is CASSLRGSGRDEQYF. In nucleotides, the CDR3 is TGTGCCAGCAGCTTAAGGGGTAGCGGGAGAGACGAGCAGTACTTC.